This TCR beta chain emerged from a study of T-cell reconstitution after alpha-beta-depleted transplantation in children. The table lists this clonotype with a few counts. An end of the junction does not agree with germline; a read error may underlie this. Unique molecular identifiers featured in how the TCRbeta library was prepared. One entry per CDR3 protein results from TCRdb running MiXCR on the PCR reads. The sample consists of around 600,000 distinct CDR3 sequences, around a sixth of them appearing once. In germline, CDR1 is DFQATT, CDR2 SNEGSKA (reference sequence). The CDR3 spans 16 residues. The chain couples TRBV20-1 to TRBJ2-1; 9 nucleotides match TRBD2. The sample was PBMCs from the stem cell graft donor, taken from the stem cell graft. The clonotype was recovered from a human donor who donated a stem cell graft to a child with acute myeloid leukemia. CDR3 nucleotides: TGCTGTGCCTCTACCCAGCGGGGGGTCTCCTACAATGAGCAGTTCTTC. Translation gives CCASTQRGVSYNEQFF.